This TCR beta chain comes out of a study of CD8 T cells in Susac syndrome. Random hexamers served to reverse transcribe roughly 0.45 to 1 ug RNA. TCRdb reprocessed the immunoSEQ multiplex PCR reads via MiXCR and lists one record per CDR3 protein. Found here are approximately 100,000 distinct CDR3 sequences, 94% of them singletons; the top ten hold over 0.4%. The receptor was isolated from a human donor with Susac syndrome. Sequencing used CD8+ T cells from PBMCs.

The CDR3 region is CASSVSGTPRNEQFF. Here the CDR3 DNA reads TGTGCCAGCAGCGTATCCGGGACCCCGCGCAATGAGCAGTTCTTC. The J gene is TRBJ2-1, the V gene TRBV9; D possibly matches TRBD1 or TRBD2 (5 bases each). The CDR3 sequence is 15 residues long. Germline-derived CDR1 and CDR2 are SGDLS and YYNGEE. The germline V and J ends were trimmed by 1 base and 6 bases, with 14 bases remaining between them.